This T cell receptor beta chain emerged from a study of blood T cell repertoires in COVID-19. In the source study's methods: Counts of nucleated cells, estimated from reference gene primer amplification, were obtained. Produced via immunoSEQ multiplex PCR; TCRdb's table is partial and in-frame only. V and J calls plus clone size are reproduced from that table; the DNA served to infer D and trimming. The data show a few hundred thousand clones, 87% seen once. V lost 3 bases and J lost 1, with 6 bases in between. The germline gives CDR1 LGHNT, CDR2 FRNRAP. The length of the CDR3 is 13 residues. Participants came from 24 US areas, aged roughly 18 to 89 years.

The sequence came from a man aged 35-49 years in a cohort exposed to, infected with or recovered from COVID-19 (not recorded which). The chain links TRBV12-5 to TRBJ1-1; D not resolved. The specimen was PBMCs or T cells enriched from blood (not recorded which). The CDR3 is CASGLKPNTEAFF. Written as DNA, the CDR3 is TGTGCTAGTGGTTTAAAGCCGAACACTGAAGCTTTCTTT.